Listed below are T cell receptor beta chains from one sample, sequenced in a study of T cells after yellow fever vaccination. TCRdb itself ran the 5' RACE reads through MiXCR, one entry per CDR3 protein. This sample has approximately 110,000 distinct CDR3 sequences, with 7% to 8.5% found just once. The sample was CD8+ T cells sorted from PBMCs, taken 45 days after the yellow fever booster vaccination. These TCRs come from a man under 40 who received the YFV17D yellow fever vaccine. Both conserved end residues are part of each CDR3. D genes are given only for firm matches. Clone size, where shown, is once, few, many, or a class for clones that have expanded.

TRBJ2-1	TRBV5-5	many	TRBD2	CASSIIAGATYNEQFF	TGTGCCAGCAGCATCATAGCGGGTGCCACCTACAATGAGCAGTTCTTC
TRBJ2-1	TRBV24-1	.	.	CATSDLRGKDNEQFF	TGTGCCACCAGTGATTTGCGGGGGAAGGACAATGAGCAGTTCTTC
TRBJ2-7	TRBV7-8	many	TRBD2	CASSRCLREEGCEQYF	TGTGCCAGCAGTCGTTGTTTGCGGGAGGAGGGATGCGAGCAGTACTTC
TRBJ1-2	TRBV20-1	.	.	CSARDGGAEGYTF	TGCAGTGCTAGAGATGGAGGCGCAGAAGGCTACACCTTC
TRBJ1-1	TRBV6-1	few	TRBD1	CASTRGTAQVEAFF	TGTGCCAGCACCCGAGGGACAGCCCAGGTCGAAGCTTTCTTT
TRBJ1-2	TRBV7-9	.	.	CASSFNSGTENYGYTF	TGTGCCAGCAGCTTTAATTCCGGGACGGAGAACTATGGCTACACCTTC
TRBJ2-3	TRBV5-1	many	TRBD2	CASTPGGSSTDTQYF	TGCGCCAGCACTCCCGGGGGGAGTAGCACAGATACGCAGTATTTT
TRBJ2-5	TRBV20-1	few	TRBD1	CSALSRDRGEETQYF	TGCAGTGCGCTGTCCCGGGACAGGGGAGAAGAGACCCAGTACTTC
TRBJ2-7	TRBV7-2	few	TRBD2	CASSLVSLAGTTYEQYF	TGTGCCAGCAGCTTAGTATCGCTAGCGGGAACGACCTACGAGCAGTACTTC
TRBJ2-7	TRBV6-5	many	TRBD2	CASSYGLAGFAQYF	TGTGCCAGCAGTTATGGTCTAGCGGGGTTTGCGCAGTACTTC
TRBJ1-1	TRBV5-6	few	.	CASGGGLNTEAFF	TGTGCCAGCGGGGGTGGCTTGAACACTGAAGCTTTCTTT
TRBJ2-1	TRBV27	many	.	CASSLALGHNEQFF	TGTGCCAGCAGTTTGGCCCTAGGGCACAATGAGCAGTTCTTC
TRBJ2-3	TRBV20-1	many	TRBD2	CSASRSGDTDTQYF	TGCAGTGCTAGTCGTAGCGGGGACACAGATACGCAGTATTTT
TRBJ2-5	TRBV20-1	few	.	CSARGEGGETQYF	TGCAGTGCTAGAGGGGAGGGGGGGGAGACCCAGTACTTC
TRBJ2-1	TRBV9	many	.	CASSPPPGGEQFF	TGTGCCAGCAGCCCGCCGCCAGGCGGTGAGCAGTTCTTC
TRBJ2-7	TRBV5-1	few	TRBD1	CASSPPWDSSYEQYF	TGCGCCAGCAGCCCCCCCTGGGACAGCTCCTACGAGCAGTACTTC
TRBJ2-7	TRBV10-2	many	.	CASSEGSEQYF	TGCGCCAGCAGTGAGGGGAGCGAGCAGTACTTC
TRBJ2-1	TRBV6-2/TRBV6-3	many	TRBD1	CASRLRDSYNEQFF	TGTGCCAGCAGGCTCCGGGACAGCTACAATGAGCAGTTCTTC
TRBJ2-1	TRBV5-1	many	.	CASSSRYNEQFF	TGTGCCAGCAGCTCTAGATACAATGAGCAGTTCTTC
TRBJ2-7	TRBV9	many	.	CASSVGPPYEQYF	TGTGCCAGCAGCGTAGGACCTCCCTACGAGCAGTACTTC
TRBJ2-3	TRBV7-9	many	.	CASSPFADTQYF	TGTGCCAGCAGCCCGTTTGCGGATACGCAGTATTTT
TRBJ2-3	TRBV4-3	many	TRBD2	CASSQDLAGGGFTDTQYF	TGCGCCAGCAGCCAAGACCTAGCGGGAGGGGGTTTCACAGATACGCAGTATTTT
TRBJ2-1	TRBV12-3/TRBV12-4	many	.	CASSLANPRALYNEQFF	TGTGCCAGCAGTTTAGCGAATCCGAGAGCGTTATACAATGAGCAGTTCTTC
TRBJ2-5	TRBV5-1	many	.	CAINKGDGETQYF	TGCGCCATCAATAAGGGGGATGGGGAGACCCAGTACTTC